These 18 T cell receptor beta chains were all obtained from the same sample, sequenced in a study of blood T cell repertoires in COVID-19. Profiling relied on immunoSEQ multiplex PCR, and the TCRdb table lists in-frame clones only, not all of them. In the table there are 110,000 to 150,000 clones, roughly 88% of which are singletons. Sequenced: peripheral blood. These receptor sequences come from a man aged 55-75 years with active or convalescent COVID-19.

This chain links TRBV18 with TRBJ2-5; D not resolved. CDR1 and CDR2 (germline): KGHSH, LQKENI. This CDR3 is 13 amino acids long. V lost 6 bases and J lost 5, with 13 bases in between. The CDR3 spells CASSPYGPETQYF. DNA of the CDR3: TGTGCCAGCTCTCCCTATGGTCCGGAGACCCAGTACTTC.

J is TRBJ1-5 and V is TRBV30, with a weak D call TRBD1 (5 bases). CDR3 length equals 15 residues. V was pared by 1 base and J by 7 bases, with 17 bases between. Looked up from germline, CDR1 is GTSNPN and CDR2 is SVGIG (reference sequence). CDR3 DNA: TGTGCCTGGAGTGAGGGTCCCGGGGGGGAGCAGCCCCAGCATTTT. Translation gives CAWSEGPGGEQPQHF.

This clone was seen only once. One end of the junction does not line up with germline, which may come from a read error. The rearrangement links TRBV20-1 to TRBJ2-3; the match to TRBD2 covers 7 bases. Germline values: CDR1 DFQATT, CDR2 SNEGSKA (reference sequence). The CDR3 covers 11 residues. As DNA, the CDR3 is TGCAGTGCTAGAGATGGTCTAGCGGAGGGCTTT. Translated, it gives CSARDGLAEGF.

The J gene is TRBJ2-1, the V gene TRBV10-1, with D hard to call. CDR3 size: 13 residues. CDR1 and CDR2 from the germline V gene are WNHNN and SYGVQD (reference sequence). The germline V and J ends were trimmed by 0 bases and 7 bases, with 7 bases remaining between them. CDR3 bases: TGCGCCAGCAGTGAGTCCCGGCGGAATGAGCAGTTCTTC. Amino acids: CASSESRRNEQFF.

V and J are TRBV19 and TRBJ2-1, with 7 bases matching TRBD1. J was trimmed by 4 bases and V by 5 bases; bases with no gene match: 8. CDR1 and CDR2 from the germline V gene are LNHDA and SQIVND (reference sequence). This CDR3 has 15 residues. This chain's CDR3 is CASSAVTGPYNEQFF. The CDR3 bases are TGTGCCAGTAGTGCGGTGACAGGGCCTTACAATGAGCAGTTCTTC.

The V call is TRBV19, the J call TRBJ2-7, with D perhaps matching TRBD2 (6 bases). The V gene lost 5 bases and the J gene lost 3 bases, with 17 bases spanning the gap. This CDR3 contains 15 residues. Germline V gives CDR1 LNHDA, CDR2 SQIVND (reference sequence). The CDR3 loop reads CASSPGTSGGYEQYF. In nucleotides, the CDR3 is TGTGCCAGTAGTCCCGGGACCTCCGGGGGCTACGAGCAGTACTTC.

The chain has TRBV19 and TRBJ1-5; TRBD1 aligns across 7 bases. The V gene end was trimmed by 6 bases and the J gene end by 10 bases; junction bases not matched to a gene: 15. This CDR3 contains 15 residues. CDR1 is LNHDA and CDR2 is SQIVND in the germline V gene (reference sequence). As DNA, the CDR3 is TGTGCCAGTAGGGACGCCGGGACAGCCGGTCGTCCCCAGCATTTT. It codes for CASRDAGTAGRPQHF.

This chain joins TRBV4-1 and TRBJ1-1; TRBD1 matches 10 bases. The V segment lost 2 bases and the J segment 8 bases; nucleotides outside the gene matches: 11. This CDR3 spans 16 amino acids. Germline lookup yields CDR1 MGHRA and CDR2 YSYEKL. In DNA, the CDR3 is TGCGCCAGCAGCCAACGTGGGACAGGGGCATCCCGAGAAGCTTTCTTT. Translation gives CASSQRGTGASREAFF.

This clone occurred once. The chain links TRBV11-2 to TRBJ2-1, with 8 bases fitting TRBD1. The V gene end was trimmed by 5 bases and the J gene end by 5 bases; junction bases not matched to a gene: 8. Germline V gives CDR1 SGHAT, CDR2 FQNNGV. There are 15 residues in the CDR3. The CDR3 protein is CASSRWTGRNNEQFF. CDR3 bases: TGTGCCAGCAGCAGATGGACAGGGAGGAACAATGAGCAGTTCTTC.

This chain connects TRBV7-6 to TRBJ1-6; no reliable D call. Trimming removed 0 bases at V and 5 bases at J, with 8 bases between. Per the germline V gene, CDR1 is SGHVS and CDR2 is FNYEAQ. This CDR3 has 15 residues. CDR3 loop: CASSLAVQNNSPLHF. The CDR3 DNA reads as TGTGCCAGCAGCTTAGCGGTGCAGAATAATTCACCCCTCCACTTT. The whole variable domain, filled in from reference TRBV7-6 and TRBJ1-6, reads GAGVSQSPRYKVTKRGQDVALRCDPISGHVSLYWYRQALGQGPEFLTYFNYEAQQDKSGLPNDRFSAERPEGSISTLTIQRTEQRDSAMYRCASSLAVQNNSPLHFGNGTRLTVT.

CDR3 region: CAWSGGQGYSDNEKLFF. As DNA, the CDR3 is TGTGCCTGGAGTGGGGGACAGGGGTACTCAGATAATGAAAAACTGTTTTTT. The chain is built from TRBV30 and TRBJ1-4; 10 bases are shared with TRBD1. The germline gives CDR1 GTSNPN, CDR2 SVGIG (reference sequence). The J segment lost 4 bases and the V segment lost 1 base, leaving 9 bases of the junction unmatched. The CDR3 extends over 17 amino acids.

The chain employs TRBV7-2 and TRBJ1-1, with 7 bases matching TRBD1. Germline values: CDR1 SGHTA, CDR2 FQGNSA. CDR3 size: 14 residues. J gave up 7 bases and V 3 bases, and 8 bases lay outside the gene matches. In DNA form, the CDR3 reads TGTGCCAGCAGCTTCCCTGGGACAGCCCGTGAAGCTTTCTTT. This codes for CASSFPGTAREAFF.

The chain uses TRBV19 and TRBJ1-4; D may be TRBD1 (6 bases). CDR1 LNHDA and CDR2 SQIVND come from the germline V gene (reference sequence). The CDR3 runs to 14 residues. V lost 3 bases, J lost 8 bases, and 13 bases lay in between. The CDR3 sequence: CASSMGQGKEKLFF. The CDR3 region has the DNA TGTGCCAGTAGTATGGGCCAGGGGAAGGAAAAACTGTTTTTT.

The CDR3 region is CASSYKNTEAFF. CDR3 bases: TGTGCCAGCAGTTATAAGAACACTGAAGCTTTCTTT. The rearrangement uses TRBV6-6 and TRBJ1-1; D not resolved. Germline loops: CDR1 MNHNY, CDR2 SVGAGI (reference sequence). V was trimmed by 3 bases and J by 1 base, leaving 3 bases between them. This CDR3 spans 12 amino acids.

This clone was recorded only once. J is TRBJ2-2 and V is TRBV2; 8 nucleotides match TRBD1. The ends lost 8 bases at V and 0 bases at J; junction bases unmatched: 8. This CDR3 spans 16 amino acids. Germline CDR1 SNHLY, CDR2 FYNNEI. CDR3 DNA: TGTGCCAGCCGGGACAGGCCAGAAGCGAACACCGGGGAGCTGTTTTTT. Translated, it gives CASRDRPEANTGELFF.

This clone was counted a few times. The rearrangement uses TRBV19 and TRBJ2-1, with 10 positions matching TRBD2. Germline CDR1 and CDR2: LNHDA and SQIVND (reference sequence). The V and J ends lost 2 bases and 0 bases, in that order; junction bases with no gene match: 7. This CDR3 comprises 18 residues. CDR3 in amino acids: CASSISLAGWSSYNEQFF. CDR3 DNA sequence: TGTGCCAGTAGTATATCACTAGCGGGGTGGAGCTCCTACAATGAGCAGTTCTTC.

CDR3 in DNA: TGTGCCACCAGCAGACTCTTCTCTGGAAACACCATATATTTT. It encodes CATSRLFSGNTIYF. The rearrangement links TRBV15 to TRBJ1-3; no reliable D call. The germline CDR1 and CDR2 sequences are LNHNV and YYDKDF (reference sequence). This CDR3 has 14 amino acids. Trimming took 2 bases from V and 0 from J, leaving 5 bases between them.

This chain uses TRBV27 with TRBJ2-1, with 11 positions matching TRBD2. The germline gives CDR1 MNHEY, CDR2 SMNVEV (reference sequence). J gave up 7 bases and V 3 bases, and 8 bases lay outside the gene matches. The CDR3 consists of 16 residues. Here the CDR3 DNA reads TGTGCCAGCAGTTTCCTAGGTAGCGGGAGGGATAATGAGCAGTTCTTC. It codes for CASSFLGSGRDNEQFF.